This TCR beta chain came from a study of beta chain features in type 1 diabetes. This clone has only a few counts. Its target is unknown. The ends were cut back, 5 bases at V and 2 bases at J, with 16 bases in the middle. This CDR3 contains 15 residues. CDR1 and CDR2 (germline): LNHDA, SQIVND (reference sequence). Overall study results and limits: The study found fewer insertions and more deletions at VDJ junctions in type 1 diabetes patients. Shorter TCRB CDR3s, moderately but significantly so, were found in Type 1 diabetes patients in all four CD4+ subsets.

CD4+ naive, central memory, regulatory and stem cell-like memory cells were sorted via CD45RO/CCR7/CD25/CD127/CD95/CD27. Expressed TCRB transcripts got sequenced, as all isolated RNA was reverse transcribed. Only in-frame clones appear in the TCRdb table, and some are missing; sequencing was by immunoSEQ multiplex PCR. This table has 140,000 or so clones, 10% to 15% appearing once. V gene TRBV19 combines with J gene TRBJ2-7; D is perhaps TRBD1 (6 bases). The sequenced sample was central memory CD4+ T cells from blood. This TCR derives from a man in his late teens or twenties with type 1 diabetes. The CDR3 DNA is TGTGCCAGTAGTTCGACCGGGACAAACCCCTACGAGCAGTACTTC. Translating gives CASSSTGTNPYEQYF.